The entry below gives a single TCR beta chain sequence along with its context. Its antigen is not known. This record comes from a study of monozygotic twins with cystic fibrosis. For the study at large: With about 15 PCR cycles, barcoded libraries came from about 3 micrograms of fragmented DNA.

Overall study findings and caveats: No link emerged between shared CDR3 counts and age, concordance or severity. V usage most resembled the co-twin in 13 of 16 pairs.

This CDR3 is 14 amino acids long. V dropped 5 bases and J dropped 0 bases, with 7 bases sitting between them. Germline V gene data show CDR1 as MGHRA and CDR2 as YSYEKL. The data were produced by immunoSEQ multiplex PCR, yet TCRdb's version contains in-frame clones alone and is incomplete. Among about 9,600 clones listed, about 98% were seen once. The TCR originated in a girl aged 2 to 10 with cystic fibrosis. The sequenced sample was blood. The chain has TRBV4-1 and TRBJ2-2, with D unresolved. This CDR3 is CASSLETNTGELFF. DNA for the CDR3: TGCGCCAGCAGCTTAGAGACGAACACCGGGGAGCTGTTTTTT.